The source of this T cell receptor beta chain is a study of T cell responses to AZD1222 COVID-19 vaccine. Germline loops: CDR1 MNHEY, CDR2 SVGAGI. The CDR3 extends over 14 amino acids. Trimming pared 2 bases from V and 2 bases from J, leaving 9 bases between. Assay used: immunoSEQ multiplex PCR; TCRdb lists only in-frame clones, some missing. Here the sample spans around 130,000 clones, 91% being singletons. The sample consisted of peripheral blood, taken 28 days after the second dose of the MenACWY control vaccine. The chain has TRBV6-5 and TRBJ1-1, with unresolved D. The source of this sequence is an adult who received the MenACWY meningococcal vaccine as a control. The DNA of the CDR3 is TGTGCCAGCAGTTACAGGGCAGCCAACACTGAAGCTTTCTTT. It translates to CASSYRAANTEAFF.